Listed here are 6 T cell receptor beta chains from one sample, sequenced in a study of T cell responses to AZD1222 COVID-19 vaccine. Method: immunoSEQ multiplex PCR; TCRdb's copy keeps in-frame clones and lacks some. Here the sample spans over 75,000 clones, approximately 90% being singletons. The starting material was peripheral blood, obtained 28 days after the second AZD1222 dose. The source is an adult who received the AZD1222 COVID-19 vaccine.

This chain connects TRBV5-1 to TRBJ2-1, with a tentative D call TRBD1 (6 bases). This CDR3 contains 15 residues. Between the trimmed V and J ends, which lost 1 base and 3 bases, there was a span of 11 bases. CDR1 and CDR2 from the germline V gene are SGHRS and YFSETQ. CDR3 sequence: CASSLLRDNYNEQFF. In DNA form, the CDR3 reads TGCGCCAGCAGCTTGCTCCGGGACAACTACAATGAGCAGTTCTTC.

J is TRBJ2-1 and V is TRBV4-1, with 10 bases identical to TRBD1. This CDR3 has 17 residues. Germline CDR1 is MGHRA and CDR2 is YSYEKL. V trimming: 4 bases; J trimming: 2 bases; junction bases outside the gene matches: 8. The CDR3 sequence: CASSRKGQGQTYNEQFF. The CDR3 region has the DNA TGCGCCAGCAGCCGAAAGGGACAGGGGCAAACCTACAATGAGCAGTTCTTC.

V gene TRBV10-3 combines with J gene TRBJ1-1; 10 nucleotides align to TRBD1. Trimming removed 6 bases from V and 4 bases from J; junction bases left unmatched: 11. This CDR3 is built from 16 residues. Germline CDR1 and CDR2: ENHRY and SYGVKD. The chain's CDR3 is CAISQTGGAGATEAFF. CDR3 coding DNA: TGTGCCATCAGCCAGACAGGGGGCGCGGGCGCCACTGAAGCTTTCTTT.

The chain uses TRBV7-3 and TRBJ2-1, with 8 bases matching TRBD2. The CDR3 length is 14 residues. Germline values: CDR1 SGHTA, CDR2 FQGTGA. Trimming cost V 5 bases and J 8 bases; bases outside gene matches: 8. In DNA form, the CDR3 reads TGTGCCAGCAGCCACGGGGGGGCTGAAGATGAGCAGTTCTTC. This codes for CASSHGGAEDEQFF.

This clone was seen only a few times. The rearrangement links TRBV7-2 to TRBJ2-3; D might be TRBD1 or TRBD2, each matching 6 bases. CDR1 SGHTA and CDR2 FQGNSA come from the germline V gene. CDR3 length: 15 amino acids. The V end was cut by 5 bases, the J end by 0 bases, with 12 bases between. The CDR3 sequence is CASSRGTPSTDTQYF. The CDR3 nucleotides read TGTGCCAGCAGCCGCGGGACACCCAGCACAGATACGCAGTATTTT. Combining the CDR3 with reference TRBV7-2 and TRBJ2-3 gives the whole variable domain GAGVSQSPSNKVTEKGKDVELRCDPISGHTALYWYRQSLGQGLEFLIYFQGNSAPDKSGLPSDRFSAERTGGSVSTLTIQRTQQEDSAVYLCASSRGTPSTDTQYFGPGTRLTVL.

This chain uses TRBV4-1 with TRBJ2-7, with D perhaps being TRBD1 or TRBD2 (5 bases each). This CDR3 region has 14 residues. Germline V gives CDR1 MGHRA, CDR2 YSYEKL. Trimming took off 4 bases at V and 2 bases at J, with 12 bases between the two ends. The CDR3, as DNA: TGCGCCAGCAGCCGACGGGACGGAGCCTACGAGCAGTACTTC. Residues: CASSRRDGAYEQYF.